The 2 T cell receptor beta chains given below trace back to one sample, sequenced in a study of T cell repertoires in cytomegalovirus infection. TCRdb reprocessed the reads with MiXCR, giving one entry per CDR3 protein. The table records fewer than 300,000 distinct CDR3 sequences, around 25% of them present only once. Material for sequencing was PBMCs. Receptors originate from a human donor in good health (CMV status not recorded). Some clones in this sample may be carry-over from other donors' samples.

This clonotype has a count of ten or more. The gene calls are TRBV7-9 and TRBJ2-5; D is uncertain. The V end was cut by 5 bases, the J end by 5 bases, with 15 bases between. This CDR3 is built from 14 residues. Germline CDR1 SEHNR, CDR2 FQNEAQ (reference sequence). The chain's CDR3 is CASSPLWGGETQYF. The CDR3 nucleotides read TGTGCCAGCAGCCCTCTTTGGGGTGGGGAGACCCAGTACTTC.

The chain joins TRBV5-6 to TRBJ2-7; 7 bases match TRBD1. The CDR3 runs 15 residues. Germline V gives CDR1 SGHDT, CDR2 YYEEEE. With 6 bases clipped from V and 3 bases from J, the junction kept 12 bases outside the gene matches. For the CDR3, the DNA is TGTGCCAGCACCGTGATGGACAGGAGTCTCTACGAGCAGTACTTC. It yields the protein CASTVMDRSLYEQYF.